This TCR beta chain was found in a study of blood T cells in healthy people across ages (dated by TCRdb to between 2014 and 2017). A note on the overall study: In model experiments, roughly one uniquely barcoded TCR beta cDNA molecule per two T cells was captured by template switching. Age-related changes in TCR beta repertoire diversity were measured in the study by deep sequencing normalized with unique cDNA molecular identifiers. Two additional independent replicas of 1 million unique cDNA reads from the same blood draw were analyzed for two donors (one aged 18 to 30 and one aged 80 or older). To avoid experimental bias, donors of different ages were randomly spread across the sequencing lanes. The donors were split into four age groups: young (average 16 years), middle-aged (roughly 40), aged (approximately 59) and long-lived (roughly 77).

The donors were under 40 Caucasian individuals from Russia, aged roughly 6 to 100 years, who were systemically healthy. Roughly 9.5 milliliters of peripheral blood were drawn from each donor into EDTA-treated Vacutainer tubes. Ficoll-Paque density-gradient centrifugation was used to isolate PBMCs, with at least 6 million obtained per sample. Total RNA, at least 6 micrograms per sample, was extracted from PBMCs with Trizol reagent. The percentages of naive CD45RAhigh/CD27high T cells were determined by flow cytometry on a PBMC aliquot from every donor. Details on this clonotype: Its antigen remains unidentified. Nothing much larger sits one base from this clone, and base qualities are not available.

Study-wide findings and limitations: Donor CMV infection status was unknown, potentially confounding age-related changes in expanded clonotypes. As age increased, observed TCR beta diversity per million T cells dropped in a roughly linear way, and a significant reduction was already evident by age about 40. Since profiling was done on bulk unsorted PBMCs, naive and antigen-experienced compartments could not be conclusively compared. Observed TCR beta diversity correlated strongly with the percentage of naive T cells measured by flow cytometry. The long-lived group showed more naive CD4+ T cells, fewer expanded clones and increased TCR diversity than the aged group, suggesting age selection. Estimates of total diversity based on one million sequenced T cells were considered lower bounds and underestimates.

Looking up the germline V gene yields CDR1 MNHNS and CDR2 SASEGT. The CDR3 runs 15 residues from the cysteine to the phenylalanine. Just CDR3 DNA is preserved here, 45 bases in frame from base 1. V is shortened by 0 bases, J by 3 bases, and the region joining them spans 11 bases. The library was generated by 5' RACE. Sequencing took place on an Illumina HiSeq 2500. A second roughly 6 to 12 cycle PCR used a sample-barcoded 5' primer and a J-beta primer mix. A unique molecular identifier was introduced onto each TCR beta cDNA molecule by a template-switch 5' adaptor carrying 12 random nucleotides. At least 2.5 million CDR3-containing paired-end reads were obtained from each sample. The Mint cDNA synthesis kit, primed by a TRBC-specific oligonucleotide, was used to synthesize first-strand cDNA from all RNA. All cDNA was treated with uracil-DNA glycosylase and then went through a first 18-cycle PCR with the universal primers M1SS and BC2_uni_R. In the paper's pipeline: For normalization, 1 million high-quality reads, each with a distinct molecular identifier, were randomly selected from each sample. Instead of being binned into consensus sequences, reads that shared molecular identifiers were thrown out. CDR3 identification, clonotype clustering and error correction used MiTCR with a Q25 quality threshold and the strictest error-elimination algorithm. A nonparametric unseen species model with Euler transformation was used to estimate a lower bound on total TCR beta diversity. In-frame beta chains were kept once TCRdb had trimmed the public reads at Q25 with fastp and called clones with MiXCR. A single entry per CDR3 protein holds the most common genes and DNA from its merged rows. The V and J calls shown here were made by TCRdb, not taken from the authors' results. Counted in this sample were roughly 1,500,000 distinct CDR3 sequences; about 35% of them appeared once. The ten top clones hold around 11% of the sample.

This TCR was sampled from a woman in her 30s in good health. The sample was blood. This chain is built from TRBV6-1 and TRBJ1-2; no D segment can be confidently identified. The DNA reads as follows: TGTGCCAGCAGTGAAGCGCTAAGGGTTGACTATGGCTACACCTTC. It specifies CASSEALRVDYGYTF.